The 29 T cell receptor beta chains presented below share a single source sample, sequenced in a study of T cells after yellow fever vaccination. TCRdb independently ran MiXCR on the 5' RACE reads; one entry per CDR3 protein. The table shows some 110,000 distinct CDR3 sequences, with roughly 7.9% occurring only once. Here the sequenced sample was CD4+ T cells sorted from PBMCs, taken roughly 47 days after the first yellow fever vaccination. These receptors were obtained from a man in his late teens or twenties who received the YFV17D yellow fever vaccine.

Ten or more counts support this clonotype. The J gene is TRBJ1-1, the V gene TRBV7-2; 7 bases match TRBD1. The CDR3 is made up of 14 amino acids. Germline V gene data show CDR1 as SGHTA and CDR2 as FQGNSA. V lost 5 bases and J lost 1; bases outside the gene matches: 4. The CDR3 DNA is TGTGCCAGCAGCCCGACAGGGACGAACACTGAAGCTTTCTTT. Its protein is CASSPTGTNTEAFF.

This clonotype was counted at least ten times. This rearrangement joins TRBV7-9 to TRBJ1-1, with a weak D call TRBD1 (5 bases). CDR3 size: 16 residues. V was cut by 7 bases and J by 2 bases, with 20 bases left in between. Germline V lookup: CDR1 SEHNR, CDR2 FQNEAQ (reference sequence). The CDR3 here is CASNEEGTGGNTEAFF. CDR3 nucleotides: TGTGCCAGCAACGAGGAGGGCACAGGAGGAAACACTGAAGCTTTCTTT.

This clonotype has at least ten counts. The rearrangement uses TRBV29-1 and TRBJ2-7; the D gene is possibly TRBD2 (6 bases). V lost 2 bases and J 4 bases, leaving 12 bases between the germline ends. The germline V gene encodes CDR1 SQVTM and CDR2 ANQGSEA. The CDR3 extends over 13 amino acids. CDR3 amino acids: CSVELYGGYEQYF. The CDR3, as DNA: TGCAGCGTTGAACTTTACGGGGGATACGAGCAGTACTTC.

There are many counts of this clonotype. V gene TRBV5-5 combines with J gene TRBJ2-7; tentative D call: TRBD2 (6 bases). The CDR3 is 13 residues long. Per germline, CDR1 SGHKS and CDR2 YYEKEE (reference sequence). Trimming cost V 5 bases and J 3 bases, with 12 bases left between them. CDR3 region: CASRPFGGYEQYF. The CDR3, as DNA: TGTGCCAGCAGACCGTTCGGGGGCTACGAGCAGTACTTC.

This clonotype occurred many times. The gene calls are TRBV2 and TRBJ1-6; D call uncertain. The CDR3 has 12 amino acids. V was shortened by 11 bases and J by 5 bases, with 10 bases between the two germline ends. CDR1 and CDR2 from the germline V gene are SNHLY and FYNNEI. The CDR3 loop is CAGQTDNSPLHF. CDR3 coding DNA: TGTGCCGGTCAGACGGATAATTCACCCCTCCACTTT.

This clonotype was counted many times. This sequence joins TRBV18 and TRBJ2-7; possible D gene TRBD1, 6 bases. Trimming removed 3 bases at V and 7 bases at J, with 7 bases between. The CDR3 has 11 residues. Germline V lookup: CDR1 KGHSH, CDR2 LQKENI. CDR3: CASSPGQEQYF. The CDR3 bases are TGTGCCAGCTCACCCGGACAGGAGCAGTACTTC. Combining the CDR3 with reference TRBV18 and TRBJ2-7 gives the whole variable domain NAGVMQNPRHLVRRRGQEARLRCSPMKGHSHVYWYRQLPEEGLKFMVYLQKENIIDESGMPKERFSAEFPKEGPSILRIQQVVRGDSAAYFCASSPGQEQYFGPGTRLTVT.

In its sample, this clonotype was seen many times. The rearrangement links TRBV27 to TRBJ2-1; D gene unclear. The CDR3 contains 16 residues. V gave up 2 bases and J gave up 2 bases, with 13 bases separating them. Germline V lookup: CDR1 MNHEY, CDR2 SMNVEV (reference sequence). CDR3 coding DNA: TGTGCCAGCAGTTTAACCCGAAGGGATCCCTACAATGAGCAGTTCTTC. Its translation is CASSLTRRDPYNEQFF.

As regards this clonotype: A much larger clonotype is one base distant, so this may be a read error. The CDR3 DNA follows: TGTGCCAGCAGCGTAGGGGGTCTAACAACCACAGATACGCAGTATTTT. It encodes CASSVGGLTTTDTQYF. This chain joins TRBV9 and TRBJ2-3; D is unclear. Germline loops: CDR1 SGDLS, CDR2 YYNGEE. This CDR3 has 16 residues. The V gene lost 0 bases and the J gene lost 2 bases, with 13 bases spanning the gap.

In its sample, this clonotype was seen many times. This chain links TRBV5-1 with TRBJ1-1, with D perhaps matching TRBD1 (6 bases). Germline assignment: CDR1 SGHRS and CDR2 YFSETQ. Trimming cost V 3 bases and J 6 bases, with 18 bases left between them. The CDR3 runs to 15 residues. The CDR3 reads CASSSTGTRNSEAFF. The CDR3 coding sequence is TGCGCCAGCAGCTCGACCGGGACAAGGAATTCTGAAGCTTTCTTT.

There are many counts of this clonotype. This CDR3 reads CASSSVRHPNYGYTF. DNA of the CDR3: TGTGCCAGCAGCTCGGTTAGGCACCCAAACTATGGCTACACCTTC. The chain employs TRBV11-2 and TRBJ1-2; no definite D call. Germline CDR1 and CDR2: SGHAT and FQNNGV. The CDR3 consists of 15 residues. V was cut by 4 bases and J by 2 bases, with 14 bases left in between.

The chain employs TRBV7-2 and TRBJ2-3; D is ambiguous. Germline CDR1 reads SGHTA; CDR2 reads FQGNSA. The ends were cut back, 1 base at V and 4 bases at J, with 9 bases in the middle. The CDR3 covers 14 residues. The CDR3 coding sequence is TGTGCCAGCAGCTTAGTATCCGGCGCAGATACGCAGTATTTT. It is translated as CASSLVSGADTQYF. The full variable domain, with the rest looked up from reference TRBV7-2 and TRBJ2-3, is GAGVSQSPSNKVTEKGKDVELRCDPISGHTALYWYRQSLGQGLEFLIYFQGNSAPDKSGLPSDRFSAERTGGSVSTLTIQRTQQEDSAVYLCASSLVSGADTQYFGPGTRLTVL.

This clonotype has just one count. The chain is built from TRBV5-1 and TRBJ1-3; D unresolved. Germline CDR1 is SGHRS and CDR2 is YFSETQ. The CDR3 sequence is 19 residues long. V dropped 3 bases and J dropped 0 bases, with 22 bases sitting between them. CDR3 residues: CASSSELRRAGLSGNTIYF. The CDR3 DNA reads TGCGCCAGCAGCTCGGAGTTACGGAGGGCCGGACTCTCTGGAAACACCATATATTTT.

This chain links TRBV7-3 with TRBJ1-1; weak D call: TRBD1 (5 bases). There are 13 residues in the CDR3. Per germline, CDR1 SGHTA and CDR2 FQGTGA. The ends were cut back, 4 bases at V and 4 bases at J, with 10 bases in the middle. CDR3 sequence: CASSWGGSTEAFF. In nucleotides, the CDR3 is TGTGCCAGCAGCTGGGGGGGGAGCACTGAAGCTTTCTTT.

This clonotype came up many times. The chain carries TRBV6-2 or TRBV6-3 and TRBJ1-5; TRBD1 matches at 7 bases. Trimming at V came to 7 bases and at J to 7 bases, leaving 7 bases not matched to a gene. CDR3 length equals 13 residues. Germline V gene data show CDR1 as MNHEY and CDR2 as SVGEGT. CDR3: CASMESGGQPQHF. CDR3 nucleotides: TGTGCCAGCATGGAATCAGGGGGACAGCCCCAGCATTTT.

About this clonotype: A read error is possible here, since a much larger clone lies one base away. The chain joins TRBV7-2 to TRBJ2-1, with D possibly being TRBD1 (5 bases). This CDR3 is 16 amino acids long. Germline V lookup: CDR1 SGHTA, CDR2 FQGNSA. V lost 2 bases to trimming and J lost 5 bases, with 16 bases between them. The CDR3 reads CASSLMTSGWDNEQFF. The CDR3 coding sequence is TGTGCCAGCAGCTTAATGACGTCAGGGTGGGACAATGAGCAGTTCTTC.

This clonotype was observed many times. V is TRBV7-9 and J is TRBJ1-1; no clear D gene. V lost 0 bases and J lost 5, with 19 bases in between. The CDR3 contains 17 residues. Per the germline V gene, CDR1 is SEHNR and CDR2 is FQNEAQ (reference sequence). The CDR3 coding sequence is TGTGCCAGCAGCTTAGCGGGTTCGAATCGGCGCTCTACTGAAGCTTTCTTT. Translation gives CASSLAGSNRRSTEAFF.

This clonotype appeared a few times. The chain links TRBV4-3 to TRBJ2-7, with D perhaps TRBD1 (6 bases). The V end lost 2 bases, the J end lost 7 bases, and 18 bases lay between the germline ends. The CDR3 is 15 residues long. Germline CDR1 reads LGHNA; CDR2 reads YSLEER. The CDR3 DNA reads as TGCGCCAGCAGCCAACAACCTCAGGGGCAGGGGGAGCAGTACTTC. This gives the protein CASSQQPQGQGEQYF.

A remark on this clonotype: At one boundary the junction diverges from the germline segment, which might be a read error. The J gene is TRBJ1-2, the V gene TRBV12-3 or TRBV12-4, with D maybe TRBD1 (6 bases). There are 18 residues in the CDR3. CDR3 residues: CTSSKQGEGAMRYGGYTF. The CDR3 bases are TGTACCAGCTCAAAACAGGGTGAGGGCGCGATGCGGTATGGTGGCTACACCTTC.

This clonotype has more than one count but fewer than ten. The chain links TRBV28 to TRBJ1-4; D remains unclear. V shed 5 bases and J shed 0 bases, with 10 bases lying between them. The germline V gene has CDR1 MDHEN and CDR2 SYDVKM. The CDR3 totals 15 residues. In DNA, the CDR3 is TGTGCCAGCAGTCCTATTAGAGCAACTAATGAAAAACTGTTTTTT. This encodes CASSPIRATNEKLFF.

This clonotype was observed at least ten times. This chain links TRBV12-3 or TRBV12-4 with TRBJ1-5; 10 bases fit TRBD1. The CDR3 is 15 residues long. V lost 3 bases to trimming and J lost 5 bases; unmatched junction nucleotides: 4. The CDR3 nucleotides are TGTGCCAGCAGTTTCAGCGGACAGGGGGATCAGCCCCAGCATTTT. It is translated as CASSFSGQGDQPQHF.

This clonotype was seen repeatedly, ten times or more. This chain links TRBV4-2 with TRBJ1-3; perhaps TRBD1 as D (5 bases). CDR3 length: 15 residues. The germline CDR1 and CDR2 sequences are LGHNA and YNFKEQ. The germline V and J ends were trimmed by 0 bases and 4 bases, with 10 bases remaining between them. CDR3 amino acids: CASSQDPQGGNTIYF. The CDR3 DNA reads TGTGCCAGCAGCCAAGATCCGCAGGGAGGAAACACCATATATTTT.

This clonotype was detected ten times or more. This chain joins TRBV5-1 and TRBJ2-3; TRBD1 agrees at 8 bases. The CDR3 has 14 amino acids. Trimming removed 5 bases from V and 4 bases from J; junction bases left unmatched: 6. The V gene's germline CDR1 is SGHRS and CDR2 YFSETQ. CDR3 residues: CASRTGVLADTQYF. Written as DNA, the CDR3 is TGCGCCAGCAGGACAGGGGTTCTCGCAGATACGCAGTATTTT.

This clonotype showed up many times. The genes are TRBV6-5 and TRBJ1-3; D uncertain. Between the trimmed V and J ends, which lost 10 bases and 1 base, there was a span of 20 bases. This CDR3 comprises 16 residues. The germline V gene has CDR1 MNHEY and CDR2 SVGAGI. CDR3 sequence (DNA): TGTGCCACCTCCTCGGGTCGGGGTGCGTCTGGAAACACCATATATTTT. Translation: CATSSGRGASGNTIYF.

Many counts were recorded for this clonotype. The genes are TRBV12-3 or TRBV12-4 and TRBJ2-7; the match to TRBD2 covers 7 bases. This CDR3 is 15 amino acids long. V lost 5 bases to trimming and J lost 6 bases; unmatched junction nucleotides: 13. The CDR3 region is CASSSGATFTGEQYF. The CDR3 coding sequence is TGTGCCAGCAGTAGCGGGGCCACCTTCACGGGCGAGCAGTACTTC.

Many counts were recorded for this clonotype. The rearrangement links TRBV2 to TRBJ1-6; TRBD1 is a possible D gene (6 bases). The CDR3 spans 16 residues. CDR1 and CDR2 (germline): SNHLY, FYNNEI. V was pared by 1 base and J by 4 bases, with 11 bases between. CDR3 in amino acids: CASSEGQAKYNSPLHF. The CDR3, as DNA: TGTGCCAGCAGTGAAGGACAGGCGAAATATAATTCACCCCTCCACTTT. Full variable domain (outside the CDR3, taken from reference TRBV2 and TRBJ1-6): EPEVTQTPSHQVTQMGQEVILRCVPISNHLYFYWYRQILGQKVEFLVSFYNNEISEKSEIFDDQFSVERPDGSNFTLKIRSTKLEDSAMYFCASSEGQAKYNSPLHFGNGTRLTVT.

V usage is TRBV25-1 and J usage is TRBJ1-5; D call uncertain. The CDR3 is made up of 16 amino acids. CDR1 is MGHDK, CDR2 SYGVNS, per germline. With 3 bases removed from V and 0 bases from J, the gap between germline ends came to 12 bases. The CDR3 DNA is TGTGCCAGCAGTGATTCGGAATCTTATAGCAATCAGCCCCAGCATTTT. Translating gives CASSDSESYSNQPQHF.

This clonotype was found many times. This chain connects TRBV5-1 to TRBJ1-1; 9 bases match TRBD1. The CDR3 is 17 residues long. In germline, CDR1 is SGHRS, CDR2 YFSETQ. V trimming: 1 base; J trimming: 1 base; junction bases outside the gene matches: 8. CDR3 loop: CASSLREQGAGNTEAFF. Here the CDR3 DNA reads TGCGCCAGCAGCTTGCGGGAACAGGGGGCAGGGAACACTGAAGCTTTCTTT.

V and J are TRBV4-2 and TRBJ1-2, with unresolved D. Germline V lookup: CDR1 LGHNA, CDR2 YNFKEQ. The CDR3 runs to 15 residues. The ends were cut back, 1 base at V and 5 bases at J, with 14 bases in the middle. CDR3 coding DNA: TGTGCCAGCAGCCAAGCCCCGGACGCTGGATATGGCTACACCTTC. It codes for CASSQAPDAGYGYTF.

At least ten counts were recorded for this clonotype. The rearrangement joins TRBV5-1 to TRBJ2-5; no reliable D call. With 2 bases removed from V and 4 bases from J, the gap between germline ends came to 15 bases. CDR1 is SGHRS, CDR2 YFSETQ, per germline. This CDR3 is 15 amino acids long. Here the CDR3 reads CASSFITTGGETQYF. CDR3 in DNA: TGCGCCAGCAGCTTTATCACAACGGGTGGAGAGACCCAGTACTTC.